This T cell receptor (beta chain) was recorded in a study of T cells in Graves' hyperthyroidism and ophthalmopathy. Amplification of TCR beta CDR3 regions was performed using RNA transcripts as template. Primed by the HTBI set, a first-round RT-PCR was run on the TCR CDR3. TCRdb re-analysed the multiplex PCR reads in MiXCR, keeping a single row per CDR3 protein. The top ten clones hold around 9.3% of a sample with hundreds of thousands of distinct CDR3 sequences, 35% to 45% of them seen once. Patients between 18 and 65 years old had hyperthyroidism, newly diagnosed and lasting under 2 months. The CDR3 runs 15 residues. V was pared by 5 bases and J by 0 bases, with 10 bases between. Germline CDR1 reads LGHNA; CDR2 reads YNFKEQ.

The sample was blood. The sequence was collected from a man aged 18 to 35 with Graves' hyperthyroidism. This chain connects TRBV4-2 to TRBJ1-4; D not certain. This chain's CDR3 is CASSTPRPTNEKLFF. The CDR3 DNA is TGTGCCAGCAGCACCCCGAGGCCAACTAATGAAAAACTGTTTTTT.